One and the same sample provided the 9 T cell receptor beta chains below, sequenced in a study of T cells expressing NK-cell markers. TCRdb reprocessed the 5' RACE reads and reports one entry per CDR3 protein, with no DNA. The listing records tens of thousands of distinct CDR3 sequences. Input material: blood T cells: a sorted CD56 or NKG2C T cell subset, CD4+ or CD8+ T cells, or bulk PBMC T cells (not recorded which). These receptors came from a woman between 18 and 75 years old in good health.

V is TRBV7-6 and J is TRBJ1-4; TCRdb names TRBD1, which stays unverified in the absence of DNA. This CDR3 is 14 amino acids long. Germline values: CDR1 SGHVS, CDR2 FNYEAQ. CDR3 residues: CASINPLRAGGLFF.

V usage is TRBV29-1 and J usage is TRBJ2-2; TCRdb returns TRBD1, unconfirmable since there is no DNA. CDR1 SQVTM and CDR2 ANQGSEA come from the germline V gene. This CDR3 is built from 14 residues. The CDR3 region is CSVEGTANTGELFF.

The chain uses TRBV7-8 and TRBJ2-3; no DNA is available, so the TRBD1 call from TCRdb remains unchecked. The CDR3 runs to 15 residues. The germline gives CDR1 SGHVS, CDR2 FQNEAQ. CDR3 in amino acids: CASHYRDRGPDTQYF.

The CDR3 protein is CASSPDSSYEQYF. The chain uses TRBV7-9 and TRBJ2-7. The CDR3 length is 13 residues. The V gene's germline CDR1 is SEHNR and CDR2 FQNEAQ (reference sequence).

The chain is built from TRBV28 and TRBJ2-7; TCRdb designates TRBD1, a call that cannot be tested without DNA. CDR1 is MDHEN, CDR2 SYDVKM, per germline. The CDR3 is 15 amino acids. The CDR3 spells CASSPGTAWSYEQYF.

The CDR3 spells CASSFLLASTDTQYF. V is TRBV27 and J is TRBJ2-3. Germline CDR1 is MNHEY and CDR2 is SMNVEV (reference sequence). The CDR3 totals 15 residues.

V gene TRBV20-1 combines with J gene TRBJ2-1; absent DNA, TCRdb's TRBD1 call cannot be checked. Germline-derived CDR1 and CDR2 are DFQATT and SNEGSKA (reference sequence). CDR3 length: 15 residues. This chain's CDR3 is CSASSPRMGGSEQFF.

The genes are TRBV20-1 and TRBJ2-5; TCRdb designates TRBD2, a call that cannot be tested without DNA. From germline, CDR1 is DFQATT and CDR2 SNEGSKA (reference sequence). This CDR3 comprises 15 residues. Here the CDR3 reads CSAILLAGGWETQYF.

CDR3 sequence reads: CASSLEAGQETQYF. The gene calls are TRBV7-2 and TRBJ2-5; the D gene TCRdb calls, TRBD2, cannot be checked with no DNA. The germline V gene has CDR1 SGHTA and CDR2 FQGNSA. The CDR3 is 14 amino acids.